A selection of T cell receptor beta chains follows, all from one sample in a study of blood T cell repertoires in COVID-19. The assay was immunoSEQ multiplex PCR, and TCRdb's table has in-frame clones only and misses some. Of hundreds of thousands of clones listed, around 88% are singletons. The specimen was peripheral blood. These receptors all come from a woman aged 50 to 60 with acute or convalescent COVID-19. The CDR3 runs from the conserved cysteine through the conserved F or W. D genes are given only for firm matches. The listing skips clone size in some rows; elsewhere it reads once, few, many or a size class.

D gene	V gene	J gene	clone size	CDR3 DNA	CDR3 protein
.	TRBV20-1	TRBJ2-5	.	TGCAGTGCTAGTTGGGCAGGTCAAGAGACCCAGTACTTC	CSASWAGQETQYF
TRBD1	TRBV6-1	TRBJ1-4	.	TGTGCCAGCAGTGAAGGACAGGGCTCTGGTGAAAAACTGTTTTTT	CASSEGQGSGEKLFF
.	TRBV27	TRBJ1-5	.	TGTGCCAGCAGTTTCCGGGTGAGCAATCAGCCCCAGCATTTT	CASSFRVSNQPQHF
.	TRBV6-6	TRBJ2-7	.	TGTGCCAGCAGTTTGCGGCGAGCGAGGTACGAGCAGTACTTC	CASSLRRARYEQYF
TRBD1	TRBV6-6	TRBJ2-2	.	TGTGCCAGCAGTGGGGACAGTTTCACCGGGGAGCTGTTTTTT	CASSGDSFTGELFF
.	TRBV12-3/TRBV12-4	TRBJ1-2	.	TGTGCCAGCAGTTTACGGCAGGGGTATGGCTACACCTTC	CASSLRQGYGYTF
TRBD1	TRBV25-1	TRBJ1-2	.	TGTGCCAGCAGTGAAGGTTGGGACAGCACCCGCTATGGCTACACCTTC	CASSEGWDSTRYGYTF
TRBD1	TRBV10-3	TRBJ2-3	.	TGTGCCATCAGTGGGGGACAGAAAATCTCCGCTAGCACAGATACGCAGTATTTT	CAISGGQKISASTDTQYF
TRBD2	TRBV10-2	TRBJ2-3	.	TGCGCCAGCACCACGACTAGCGGGGAGGAGGCGGATACGCAGTATTTT	CASTTTSGEEADTQYF
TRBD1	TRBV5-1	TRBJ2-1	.	TGCGCCAGCAGCTTTACTCGGACAGGGACTTCCTACAATGAGCAGTTCTTC	CASSFTRTGTSYNEQFF
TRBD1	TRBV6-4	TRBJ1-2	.	TGTGCCAGCAGCCAGACAGGGGGTTCAAGCTACACCTTC	CASSQTGGSSYTF
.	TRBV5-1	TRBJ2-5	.	TGCGCCAGCAGCTTGGCGGGGATTTTGTACCAAGAGACCCAGTACTTC	CASSLAGILYQETQYF
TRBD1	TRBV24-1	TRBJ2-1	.	TGTGCCACCAGTGACCGCGGACAGGGGGCTTTGGGTGAGCAGTTCTTC	CATSDRGQGALGEQFF
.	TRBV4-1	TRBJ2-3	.	TGCGCCAGCAGCCAAGATCGATCGGGAGCGACGGCAGATACGCAGTATTTT	CASSQDRSGATADTQYF
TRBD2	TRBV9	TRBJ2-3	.	TGTGCCAGCAGCGGGCCGGGAGCGGGAAGCACAGATACGCAGTATTTT	CASSGPGAGSTDTQYF
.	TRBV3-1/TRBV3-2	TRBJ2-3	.	TGTGCCAGCAGCCGAGCTCGGTCGACTAGCACAGATACGCAGTATTTT	CASSRARSTSTDTQYF
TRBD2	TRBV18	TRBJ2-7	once	TGTGCCAGCTCACCAGCGCGGGATAGCGGGAGGACCCACGAGCAGTACTTC	CASSPARDSGRTHEQYF
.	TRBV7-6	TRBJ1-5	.	TGTGCCAGCAGCTTATTGGAGGGCAGTAATCAGCCCCAGCATTTT	CASSLLEGSNQPQHF
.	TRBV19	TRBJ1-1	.	TGTGCCAGTAGTATAGACAGGAACACTGAAGCTTTCTTT	CASSIDRNTEAFF
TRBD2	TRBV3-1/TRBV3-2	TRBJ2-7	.	TGTGCCAGCAGCCAATTAGCGGGAGAAAAGTACTTC	CASSQLAGEKYF
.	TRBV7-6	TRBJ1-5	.	TGTGCCAGCAGCCCCCGTATCCTCCCCAATCAGCCCCAGCATTTT	CASSPRILPNQPQHF
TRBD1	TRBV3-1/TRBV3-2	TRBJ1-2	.	TGTGCCAGCAGCCAAGAATCTTATGGACAGGGGAAGGGCTATGGCTACACCTTC	CASSQESYGQGKGYGYTF
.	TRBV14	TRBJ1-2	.	TGTGCCAGCAGCCGGGGGGGACGGTCTAACTATGGCTACACCTTC	CASSRGGRSNYGYTF
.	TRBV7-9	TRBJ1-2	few	TGTGCCAGCAGCGCCGCACGACAGCACTTCTATGGCTACACCTTC	CASSAARQHFYGYTF
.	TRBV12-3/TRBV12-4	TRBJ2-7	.	TGTGCCAGCAGTTTAGCGTACTACGAGCAGTACTTC	CASSLAYYEQYF
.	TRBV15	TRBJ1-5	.	TGTGCCACCAGCAGAGAGGGAGGATATAGCAATCAGCCCCAGCATTTT	CATSREGGYSNQPQHF
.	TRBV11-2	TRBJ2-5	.	TGTGCCAGCAGCCCAACAGAGTACCAAGAGACCCAGTACTTC	CASSPTEYQETQYF
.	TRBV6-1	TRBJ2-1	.	TGTGCCAGCAGTGAAACGAGGGATGAGCAGTTCTTC	CASSETRDEQFF
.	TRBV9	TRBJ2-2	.	TGTGCCAGCAGCGGGGGACTCCTCCCCTACGCGAACACCGGGGAGCTGTTTTTT	CASSGGLLPYANTGELFF
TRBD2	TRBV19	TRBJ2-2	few	TGTGCCAGTGGACTAGCGGGAGGGGGTAACACCGGGGAGCTGTTTTTT	CASGLAGGGNTGELFF
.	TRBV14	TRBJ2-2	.	TGTGCCAGCAGCCAAGATTTCCCCAGTCCCACCGGGGAGCTGTTTTTT	CASSQDFPSPTGELFF
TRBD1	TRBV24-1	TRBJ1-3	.	TGTGCCACCAGTGCCACGGGACAGGGAGACAACACCATATATTTT	CATSATGQGDNTIYF
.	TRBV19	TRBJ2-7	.	TGTGCCAGTAGTCCTTTGGGACACCTCTACGAGCAGTACTTC	CASSPLGHLYEQYF
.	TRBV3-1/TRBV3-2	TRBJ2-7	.	TGTGCCAGCAGCCATATTAGCACCTACGAGCAGTACTTC	CASSHISTYEQYF
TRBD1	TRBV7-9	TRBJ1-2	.	TGTGCCAGCAGCTTTGGTCAGGGGGCGCTTGGCTACACCTTC	CASSFGQGALGYTF
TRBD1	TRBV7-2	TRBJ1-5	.	TGTGCCAGCAGCTCAGAAGGGACAGGCAATCAGCCCCAGCATTTT	CASSSEGTGNQPQHF
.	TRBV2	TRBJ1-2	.	TGTGCCAGCACCCGGGACAACAACTATGGCTACACCTTC	CASTRDNNYGYTF
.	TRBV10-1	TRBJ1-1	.	TGCGCCAGCAGTGGGACAGACCTCAACACTGAAGCTTTCTTT	CASSGTDLNTEAFF